Shown below are 27 T cell receptor beta chains from a single sample sequenced in a study of blood T cell repertoires in COVID-19. Only in-frame clones appear in the TCRdb table, and some are missing; sequencing was by immunoSEQ multiplex PCR. The table has around 200,000 clones, roughly 90% seen once. Sequencing input: PBMCs or T cells enriched from blood (not recorded which). The receptors come from a woman aged 30 to 39 who had been exposed to COVID-19.

The table lists this clone with a count of one. This chain links TRBV27 with TRBJ1-6; D unresolved. In germline, CDR1 is MNHEY, CDR2 SMNVEV (reference sequence). The ends were cut back, 5 bases at V and 9 bases at J, with 11 bases in the middle. This CDR3 is built from 13 residues. CDR3 sequence (DNA): TGTGCCAGCAGTCCGCACCTAGGTTCACCCCTCCACTTT. Residues: CASSPHLGSPLHF.

This clone was observed a few times. The chain carries TRBV5-5 and TRBJ1-5, with 7 positions matching TRBD1. V was clipped by 2 bases and J by 3 bases; unmatched bases: 2. The CDR3 consists of 14 residues. In germline, CDR1 is SGHKS, CDR2 YYEKEE (reference sequence). The CDR3 loop reads CASSFDRANQPQHF. The CDR3 DNA sequence: TGTGCCAGCAGCTTCGACAGGGCCAATCAGCCCCAGCATTTT.

The chain has TRBV11-2 and TRBJ2-3, with a tentative D call TRBD1 (6 bases). Germline-derived CDR1 and CDR2 are SGHAT and FQNNGV. CDR3 size: 12 residues. The ends were cut back, 4 bases at V and 13 bases at J, with 15 bases in the middle. The CDR3 loop reads CASSSGPGQKYF. The CDR3 DNA reads TGTGCCAGCAGCTCCGGCCCGGGACAAAAGTATTTT.

The V and J genes are TRBV9 and TRBJ2-7, with D perhaps matching TRBD2 (5 bases). The CDR3 loop spans 15 amino acids. Looked up from germline, CDR1 is SGDLS and CDR2 is YYNGEE. Trimming left V 1 base short and J 4 bases short, with 15 bases between. For the CDR3, the DNA is TGTGCCAGCAGCGTACGCCAGGAGGTTTCGTACGAGCAGTACTTC. This encodes CASSVRQEVSYEQYF.

J is TRBJ1-5 and V is TRBV5-6, with TRBD1 as a possible D gene (5 bases). Germline V gene lookup returns CDR1 SGHDT and CDR2 YYEEEE. Trimming pared 1 base from V and 2 bases from J, leaving 13 bases between. The CDR3 spans 16 residues. CDR3 protein: CASSLFGGTGNQPQHF. In DNA form, the CDR3 reads TGTGCCAGCAGCTTGTTCGGGGGTACGGGCAATCAGCCCCAGCATTTT.

This chain uses TRBV7-3 with TRBJ2-3; D possibly corresponds to TRBD2 (5 bases). Germline V gives CDR1 SGHTA, CDR2 FQGTGA. The V end was cut by 5 bases, the J end by 2 bases, with 14 bases between. This CDR3 spans 15 amino acids. CDR3 protein: CASSARGPPTDTQYF. CDR3 nucleotides: TGTGCCAGCAGCGCCCGAGGGCCCCCCACAGATACGCAGTATTTT. Filled out from reference TRBV7-3 and TRBJ2-3, the complete variable domain reads GAGVSQTPSNKVTEKGKYVELRCDPISGHTALYWYRQSLGQGPEFLIYFQGTGAADDSGLPNDRFFAVRPEGSVSTLKIQRTERGDSAVYLCASSARGPPTDTQYFGPGTRLTVL.

This chain connects TRBV12-2 to TRBJ1-5; TRBD1 reflects the table's D call only, with no check against the DNA. TRBV12-2 is flagged as a pseudogene. The CDR3 is 14 residues long. CDR3 residues: CASRQGPGAQPQHF. CDR3 in DNA: TGTGCAAGTCGCCAAGGACCAGGGGCTCAGCCCCAGCATTTT.

This clone occurred once. J is TRBJ1-5 and V is TRBV29-1; possibly TRBD1 for D (5 bases). This CDR3 comprises 13 residues. The germline V gene has CDR1 SQVTM and CDR2 ANQGSEA. V was trimmed by 6 bases and J by 6 bases, leaving 15 bases between them. The CDR3 DNA is TGCAGCGTCGCAGACAGTTTAGGTCAGCCCCAGCATTTT. Residues: CSVADSLGQPQHF.

This clone was observed a handful of times. The genes are TRBV5-1 and TRBJ1-2, with D possibly TRBD1 on 6 matching bases. Germline CDR1 is SGHRS and CDR2 is YFSETQ. V lost 7 bases, J lost 1 base, and 11 bases lay in between. The CDR3 is 13 residues long. CDR3 bases: TGCGCCAGCGCGGACAGCCTTAACTATGGCTACACCTTC. This encodes CASADSLNYGYTF. Combining the CDR3 with reference TRBV5-1 and TRBJ1-2 gives the whole variable domain KAGVTQTPRYLIKTRGQQVTLSCSPISGHRSVSWYQQTPGQGLQFLFEYFSETQRNKGNFPGRFSGRQFSNSRSEMNVSTLELGDSALYLCASADSLNYGYTFGSGTRLTVV.

The CDR3 loop is CASSPLFGTGNAYGYTF. The CDR3 DNA follows: TGTGCCAGCAGTCCCCTTTTTGGGACAGGGAACGCCTATGGCTACACCTTC. V is TRBV6-6 and J is TRBJ1-2; 9 bases map to TRBD1. Looked up from germline, CDR1 is MNHNY and CDR2 is SVGAGI (reference sequence). With 5 bases clipped from V and 4 bases from J, the junction kept 14 bases outside the gene matches. The CDR3 loop spans 17 amino acids.

The CDR3 is CASSESYPNYGYTF. In DNA, the CDR3 is TGTGCCAGCAGTGAAAGCTACCCTAACTATGGCTACACCTTC. The J gene is TRBJ1-2, the V gene TRBV6-1; D unresolved. The V and J ends lost 2 bases and 0 bases respectively, with 7 bases between them. CDR3 length: 14 amino acids. Germline lookup yields CDR1 MNHNS and CDR2 SASEGT.

The chain uses TRBV27 and TRBJ1-2, with 7 nucleotides matching TRBD1. Germline loops: CDR1 MNHEY, CDR2 SMNVEV (reference sequence). The V segment lost 6 bases and the J segment 4 bases; nucleotides outside the gene matches: 5. The CDR3 sequence is 13 residues long. The CDR3, as DNA: TGTGCCAGCAGCCAGACAGGGTCCTATGGCTACACCTTC. This gives the protein CASSQTGSYGYTF.

This chain connects TRBV2 to TRBJ2-2; tentatively, D is TRBD1 (5 bases). V was trimmed by 4 bases and J by 7 bases, leaving 16 bases between them. The CDR3 runs 15 residues. CDR1 is SNHLY, CDR2 FYNNEI, per germline. CDR3 DNA: TGTGCCAGCAGTGGAGTTGGCAGGGCGGTCGGGGAGCTGTTTTTT. It codes for CASSGVGRAVGELFF.

V and J are TRBV19 and TRBJ2-1; D is ambiguous. In germline, CDR1 is LNHDA, CDR2 SQIVND (reference sequence). The CDR3 has 15 amino acids. Trimming pared 3 bases from V and 0 bases from J, leaving 9 bases between. This chain's CDR3 is CASSIGYSSYNEQFF. Here the CDR3 DNA reads TGTGCCAGTAGTATTGGATACAGCTCCTACAATGAGCAGTTCTTC.

The chain links TRBV7-6 to TRBJ2-2; TRBD1 might be the D (7 bases). The V end lost 1 base, the J end lost 0 bases, and 15 bases lay between the germline ends. This CDR3 is 18 amino acids long. Germline V gene data show CDR1 as SGHVS and CDR2 as FNYEAQ. CDR3 protein: CASSLVAGGKPNTGELFF. The CDR3 bases are TGTGCCAGCAGCTTAGTCGCAGGGGGGAAACCGAACACCGGGGAGCTGTTTTTT.

V and J are TRBV27 and TRBJ2-2; 9 nucleotides agree with TRBD2. CDR1 and CDR2 from the germline V gene are MNHEY and SMNVEV (reference sequence). With V trimmed by 5 bases and J by 6 bases, 7 bases remained unmatched. This CDR3 region has 15 residues. The CDR3 spells CASSNSGGNPGELFF. The CDR3 DNA follows: TGTGCCAGCAGTAATAGCGGGGGCAACCCCGGGGAGCTGTTTTTT.

The chain links TRBV15 to TRBJ1-5; perhaps TRBD1 as D (5 bases). Germline V gene lookup returns CDR1 LNHNV and CDR2 YYDKDF (reference sequence). This CDR3 comprises 15 residues. Between the trimmed V and J ends, which lost 1 base and 8 bases, there was a span of 15 bases. CDR3 in amino acids: CATSRGSFGGEPQHF. Here the CDR3 DNA reads TGTGCCACCAGCAGAGGTAGCTTCGGGGGTGAGCCCCAGCATTTT.

The chain is built from TRBV10-3 and TRBJ2-1, with a weak D call TRBD2 (7 bases). Germline CDR1 and CDR2: ENHRY and SYGVKD. V was cut by 3 bases and J by 11 bases, with 14 bases left in between. This CDR3 spans 13 amino acids. CDR3 residues: CAISEAGQIQQFF. CDR3 bases: TGTGCCATCAGTGAAGCGGGACAAATCCAGCAGTTCTTC.

The chain uses TRBV28 and TRBJ2-7; 9 bases fit TRBD1. This CDR3 comprises 13 residues. Germline CDR1 is MDHEN and CDR2 is SYDVKM. J lost 7 bases, V lost 3 bases, and 4 bases had no gene match. CDR3 nucleotides: TGTGCCAGCAGTTTGGGACAGGGATTAGAGCAGTACTTC. Translating gives CASSLGQGLEQYF.

The chain has TRBV2 and TRBJ2-2; 7 nucleotides match TRBD1. V lost 6 bases, J lost 0 bases, and 10 bases stayed unmatched. The CDR3 has 17 amino acids. Germline V gene lookup returns CDR1 SNHLY and CDR2 FYNNEI. CDR3 residues: CASSPPRGPANTGELFF. The CDR3 DNA sequence: TGTGCCAGCAGCCCCCCTAGGGGGCCGGCGAACACCGGGGAGCTGTTTTTT. The whole variable domain, remainder taken from reference TRBV2 and TRBJ2-2, is EPEVTQTPSHQVTQMGQEVILRCVPISNHLYFYWYRQILGQKVEFLVSFYNNEISEKSEIFDDQFSVERPDGSNFTLKIRSTKLEDSAMYFCASSPPRGPANTGELFFGEGSRLTVL.

The chain recombines TRBV9 with TRBJ1-1, with D perhaps TRBD1 (6 bases). This CDR3 is 15 amino acids long. The germline V gene encodes CDR1 SGDLS and CDR2 YYNGEE. Deletions cut 2 bases from V and 8 bases from J, with 19 bases between. For the CDR3, the DNA is TGTGCCAGCAGCGTGGGAGAGGGGCCAGGGGAAGAAGCTTTCTTT. This gives the protein CASSVGEGPGEEAFF.

The chain is built from TRBV14 and TRBJ2-7; TRBD1 is a possible D gene (6 bases). The CDR3 runs to 16 residues. Germline values: CDR1 SGHDN, CDR2 FVKESK. V lost 3 bases, J lost 1 base, and 16 bases lay in between. CDR3 region: CASSQDPRGSSYEQYF. CDR3 nucleotides: TGTGCCAGCAGCCAGGATCCCAGGGGCAGTTCCTACGAGCAGTACTTC.

The chain uses TRBV18 and TRBJ1-4, with unresolved D. V was shortened by 4 bases and J by 0 bases, with 9 bases between the two germline ends. CDR1 and CDR2 (germline): KGHSH, LQKENI. CDR3 length: 15 amino acids. The CDR3 is CASSQLPPTNEKLFF. The CDR3 DNA reads as TGTGCCAGCTCACAGCTACCTCCAACTAATGAAAAACTGTTTTTT. Variable domain in full (rest from reference TRBV18 and TRBJ1-4): NAGVMQNPRHLVRRRGQEARLRCSPMKGHSHVYWYRQLPEEGLKFMVYLQKENIIDESGMPKERFSAEFPKEGPSILRIQQVVRGDSAAYFCASSQLPPTNEKLFFGSGTQLSVL.

The gene calls are TRBV5-6 and TRBJ1-3; maybe TRBD1 (5 bases). The V end was cut by 4 bases, the J end by 9 bases, with 23 bases between. Germline-derived CDR1 and CDR2 are SGHDT and YYEEEE. The CDR3 loop spans 16 amino acids. The CDR3: CASSQTDRRLIGTIYF. The CDR3 bases are TGTGCCAGCAGCCAAACAGACAGACGCCTAATCGGCACCATATATTTT.

In its sample, this clone was seen a few times. The chain has TRBV7-2 and TRBJ1-6; TRBD1 aligns across 9 bases. The CDR3 runs 16 residues. Germline CDR1 and CDR2: SGHTA and FQGNSA. V was pared by 6 bases and J by 9 bases, with 12 bases of the junction left unmatched. CDR3 coding DNA: TGTGCCAGCAGAATCACAGGGGGCGGTCCTGCTTCACCCCTCCACTTT. This gives the protein CASRITGGGPASPLHF.

In its sample, this clone was seen many times. V gene TRBV6-5 combines with J gene TRBJ2-7; D not resolved. Germline loops: CDR1 MNHEY, CDR2 SVGAGI. V gave up 8 bases and J gave up 2 bases, with 7 bases separating them. The CDR3 consists of 11 residues. CDR3 DNA: TGTGCCAGCCTCCTTGCCTACGAGCAGTACTTC. Translating gives CASLLAYEQYF.

V usage is TRBV12-3 or TRBV12-4 and J usage is TRBJ2-5; D uncertain. The length of the CDR3 is 13 residues. Trimming took 0 bases from V and 6 from J, leaving 8 bases between them. The CDR3 loop reads CASSLAEKKTQYF. The CDR3 DNA sequence: TGTGCCAGCAGTTTAGCGGAGAAGAAGACCCAGTACTTC.